Listed here is a single TCR beta chain. The sample belongs to a study of technical replicates of blood from a few donors. The table came from immunoSEQ multiplex PCR; TCRdb's copy has only in-frame clones and leaves some out. The repertoire has some 70,000 clones, approximately 97% of them found once; the top ten carry approximately 0.3%. The sequence came from a human donor in good health. Sample: T cells isolated from PBMCs.

CDR3 sequence (DNA): TGTGCCAGCAGCTCCAATGGGGCTTGGGGCTACACCTTC. Its translation: CASSSNGAWGYTF. The gene calls are TRBV7-9 and TRBJ1-2, with D tentatively TRBD1 (5 bases). The CDR3 has 13 amino acids. Trimming took off 4 bases at V and 8 bases at J, with 14 bases between the two ends. Germline CDR1 reads SEHNR; CDR2 reads FQNEAQ (reference sequence).